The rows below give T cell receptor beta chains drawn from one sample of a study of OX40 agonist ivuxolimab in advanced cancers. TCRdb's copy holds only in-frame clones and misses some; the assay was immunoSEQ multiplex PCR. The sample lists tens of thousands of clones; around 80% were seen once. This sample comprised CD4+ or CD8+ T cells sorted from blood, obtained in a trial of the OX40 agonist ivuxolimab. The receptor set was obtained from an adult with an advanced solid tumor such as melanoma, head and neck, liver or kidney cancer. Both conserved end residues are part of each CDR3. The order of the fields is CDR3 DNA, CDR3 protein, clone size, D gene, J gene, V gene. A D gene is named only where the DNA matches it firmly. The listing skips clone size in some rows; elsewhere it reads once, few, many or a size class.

CDR3 DNA: TGTGCCAGCAGCTTTTCTAAGGAGAACACTGAAGCTTTCTTT
CDR3 protein: CASSFSKENTEAFF
clone size: NA
D gene: NA
J gene: TRBJ1-1
V gene: TRBV7-2

CDR3 DNA: TGCAGCGTTGAGGACAGGGCCAACACAGATACGCAGTATTTT
CDR3 protein: CSVEDRANTDTQYF
clone size: NA
D gene: TRBD1
J gene: TRBJ2-3
V gene: TRBV29-1

CDR3 DNA: TGTGCCAGCAGCCCGGGACTAGCGGTCCAAGAGACCCAGTACTTC
CDR3 protein: CASSPGLAVQETQYF
clone size: once
D gene: TRBD2
J gene: TRBJ2-5
V gene: TRBV7-2

CDR3 DNA: TGTGCCAGCAGCTCCTCAGGGTCCGGAGGTGGAGCTTTCTTT
CDR3 protein: CASSSSGSGGGAFF
clone size: NA
D gene: NA
J gene: TRBJ1-1
V gene: TRBV7-9

CDR3 DNA: TGTGCCAGCAGTGCCTACAATGAGCAGTTCTTC
CDR3 protein: CASSAYNEQFF
clone size: NA
D gene: NA
J gene: TRBJ2-1
V gene: TRBV6-5

CDR3 DNA: TGTGCCAGCAGGGGGAAGAGGTACGAGCAGTACTTC
CDR3 protein: CASRGKRYEQYF
clone size: NA
D gene: NA
J gene: TRBJ2-7
V gene: TRBV2

CDR3 DNA: TGTGCCAGCAGGAACGGACAGAACACTGAAGCTTTCTTT
CDR3 protein: CASRNGQNTEAFF
clone size: NA
D gene: NA
J gene: TRBJ1-1
V gene: TRBV2

CDR3 DNA: TGTGCCAGCAGTAACCCGGGACGAAGGCAGTATTTT
CDR3 protein: CASSNPGRRQYF
clone size: few
D gene: NA
J gene: TRBJ2-3
V gene: TRBV6-5

CDR3 DNA: TGTGCCAGCAGTGCTACCCCCGGGGCCCCAGCCAAAAACATTCAGTACTTC
CDR3 protein: CASSATPGAPAKNIQYF
clone size: NA
D gene: NA
J gene: TRBJ2-4
V gene: TRBV9

CDR3 DNA: TGTGCCAGCAGCTTAGAATGGTATCGGGGCTACACCTTC
CDR3 protein: CASSLEWYRGYTF
clone size: NA
D gene: NA
J gene: TRBJ1-2
V gene: TRBV11-1

CDR3 DNA: TGCGCCAGCAGCCAACCAACAGGGGAAGGCTACACCTTC
CDR3 protein: CASSQPTGEGYTF
clone size: NA
D gene: TRBD1
J gene: TRBJ1-2
V gene: TRBV4-1

CDR3 DNA: TGTGCCAGCAGCCGGGGCCTGGGGGACAATCAGCCCCAGCATTTT
CDR3 protein: CASSRGLGDNQPQHF
clone size: NA
D gene: NA
J gene: TRBJ1-5
V gene: TRBV7-9

CDR3 DNA: TGTGCCAGCAGCTTGGGACGGCCCGGGGAGCTGTTTTTT
CDR3 protein: CASSLGRPGELFF
clone size: NA
D gene: NA
J gene: TRBJ2-2
V gene: TRBV7-8

CDR3 DNA: TGTGCCAGCAGCAGACCTCCGGGACAGGTAAATTCCTACGAGCAGTACTTC
CDR3 protein: CASSRPPGQVNSYEQYF
clone size: NA
D gene: TRBD1
J gene: TRBJ2-7
V gene: TRBV25-1

CDR3 DNA: TGTGCCAGCAGTGGCGCTCTCATGGGGGGTGGCGAGCAGTACTTC
CDR3 protein: CASSGALMGGGEQYF
clone size: NA
D gene: NA
J gene: TRBJ2-7
V gene: TRBV6-5